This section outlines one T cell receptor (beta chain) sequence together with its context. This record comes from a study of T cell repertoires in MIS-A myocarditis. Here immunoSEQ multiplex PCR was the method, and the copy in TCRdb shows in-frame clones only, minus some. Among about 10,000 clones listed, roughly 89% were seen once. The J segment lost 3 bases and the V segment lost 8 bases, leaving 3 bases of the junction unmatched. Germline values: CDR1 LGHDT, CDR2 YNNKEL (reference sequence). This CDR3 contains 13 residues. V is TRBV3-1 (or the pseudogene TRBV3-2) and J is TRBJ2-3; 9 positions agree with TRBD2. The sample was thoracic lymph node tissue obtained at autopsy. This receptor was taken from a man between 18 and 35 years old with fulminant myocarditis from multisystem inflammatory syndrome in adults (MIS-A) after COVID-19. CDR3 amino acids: CASESGGTDTQYF. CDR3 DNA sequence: TGTGCCAGCGAAAGCGGGGGGACAGATACGCAGTATTTT.